The entry below gives a single TCR beta chain sequence along with its context. This sample was taken from a study of shared clonotypes between healthy human individuals. Germline loops: CDR1 MNHNS, CDR2 SASEGT. Trimming removed 4 bases from V and 5 bases from J; junction bases left unmatched: 14. CDR3 length equals 18 residues. Repertoires were generated with immunoSEQ multiplex PCR, while TCRdb's copy carries only in-frame clones and drops some. Among fewer than 2.5 million clones, 80% to 95% were seen once, and the ten largest hold 0.36%. The sequence derives from a young man in good health. Some clones in this sample may be carry-over from other donors' samples. The chain joins TRBV6-1 to TRBJ2-5; 12 bases match TRBD2. Sequenced sample: naive CD4+ T cells from PBMCs. Subset of the sample: CD45RA+ positively selected. CDR3 in amino acids: CASSGALLAGGVSETQYF. The DNA for the CDR3 is TGTGCCAGCAGTGGAGCACTCCTAGCGGGAGGGGTATCGGAGACCCAGTACTTC.